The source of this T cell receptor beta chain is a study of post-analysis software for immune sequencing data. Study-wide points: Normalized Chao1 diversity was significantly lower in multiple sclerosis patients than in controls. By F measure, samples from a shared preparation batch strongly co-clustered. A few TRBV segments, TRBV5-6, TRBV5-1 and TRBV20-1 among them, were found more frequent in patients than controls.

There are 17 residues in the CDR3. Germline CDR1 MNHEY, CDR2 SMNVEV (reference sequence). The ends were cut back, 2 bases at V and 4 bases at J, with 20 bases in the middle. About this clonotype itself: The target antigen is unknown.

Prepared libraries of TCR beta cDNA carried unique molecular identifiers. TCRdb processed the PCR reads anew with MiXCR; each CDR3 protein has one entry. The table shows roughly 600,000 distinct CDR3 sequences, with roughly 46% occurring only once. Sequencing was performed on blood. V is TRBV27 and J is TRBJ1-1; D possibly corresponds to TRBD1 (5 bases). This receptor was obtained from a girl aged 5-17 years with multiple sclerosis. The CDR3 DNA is TGTGCCAGCAGTTTAATAGGTCTAGGGACGGCGGGCACTGAAGCTTTCTTT. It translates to CASSLIGLGTAGTEAFF.